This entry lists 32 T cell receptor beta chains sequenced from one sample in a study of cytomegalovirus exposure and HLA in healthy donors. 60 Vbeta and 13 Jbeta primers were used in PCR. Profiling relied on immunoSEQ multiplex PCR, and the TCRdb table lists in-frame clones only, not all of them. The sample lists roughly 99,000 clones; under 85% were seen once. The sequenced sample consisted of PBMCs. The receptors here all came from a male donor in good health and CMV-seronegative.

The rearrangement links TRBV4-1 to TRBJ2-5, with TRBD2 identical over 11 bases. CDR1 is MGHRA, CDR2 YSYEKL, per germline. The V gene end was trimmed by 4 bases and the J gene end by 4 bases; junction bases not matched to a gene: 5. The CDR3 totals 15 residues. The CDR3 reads CASSLLAGGVETQYF. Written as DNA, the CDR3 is TGCGCCAGCAGCCTCCTAGCGGGGGGCGTAGAGACCCAGTACTTC.

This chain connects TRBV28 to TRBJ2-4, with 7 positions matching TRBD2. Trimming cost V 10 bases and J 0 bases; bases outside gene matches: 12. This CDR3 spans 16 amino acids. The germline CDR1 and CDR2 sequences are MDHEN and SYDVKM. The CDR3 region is CATRLSGRLAKNIQYF. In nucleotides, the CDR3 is TGTGCCACCCGACTTAGCGGGCGATTAGCCAAAAACATTCAGTACTTC.

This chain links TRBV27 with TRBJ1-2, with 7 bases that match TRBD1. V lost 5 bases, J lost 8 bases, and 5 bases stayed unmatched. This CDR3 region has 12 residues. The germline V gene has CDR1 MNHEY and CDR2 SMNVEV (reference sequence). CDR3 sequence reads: CASSTTGAGYTF. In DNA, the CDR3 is TGTGCCAGCAGTACCACAGGGGCCGGCTACACCTTC.

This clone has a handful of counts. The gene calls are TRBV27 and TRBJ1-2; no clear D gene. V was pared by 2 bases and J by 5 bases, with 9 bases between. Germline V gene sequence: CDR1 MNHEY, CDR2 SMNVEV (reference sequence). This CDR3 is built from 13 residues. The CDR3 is CASSLTGGYGYTF. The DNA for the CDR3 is TGTGCCAGCAGTTTAACGGGAGGGTATGGCTACACCTTC.

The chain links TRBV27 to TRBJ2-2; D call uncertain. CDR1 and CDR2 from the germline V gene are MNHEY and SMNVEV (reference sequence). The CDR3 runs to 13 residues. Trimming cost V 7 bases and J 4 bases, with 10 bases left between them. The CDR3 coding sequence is TGTGCCAGCACTTACAGCTTCACCGGGGAGCTGTTTTTT. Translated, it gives CASTYSFTGELFF.

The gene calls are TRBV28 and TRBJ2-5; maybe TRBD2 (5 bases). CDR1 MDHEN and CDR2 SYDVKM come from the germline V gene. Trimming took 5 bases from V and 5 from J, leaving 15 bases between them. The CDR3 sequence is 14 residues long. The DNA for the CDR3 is TGTGCCAGCAGTCCCGGCGGGCTTCAGGAGACCCAGTACTTC. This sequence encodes CASSPGGLQETQYF. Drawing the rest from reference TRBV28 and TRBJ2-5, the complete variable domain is DVKVTQSSRYLVKRTGEKVFLECVQDMDHENMFWYRQDPGLGLRLIYFSYDVKMKEKGDIPEGYSVSREKKERFSLILESASTNQTSMYLCASSPGGLQETQYFGPGTRLLVL.

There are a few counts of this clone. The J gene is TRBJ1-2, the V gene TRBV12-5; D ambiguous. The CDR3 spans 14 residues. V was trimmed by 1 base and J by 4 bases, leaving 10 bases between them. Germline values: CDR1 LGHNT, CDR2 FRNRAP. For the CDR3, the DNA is TGTGCTAGTGGTTTGGACCGGGGTCTCTATGGCTACACCTTC. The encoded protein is CASGLDRGLYGYTF.

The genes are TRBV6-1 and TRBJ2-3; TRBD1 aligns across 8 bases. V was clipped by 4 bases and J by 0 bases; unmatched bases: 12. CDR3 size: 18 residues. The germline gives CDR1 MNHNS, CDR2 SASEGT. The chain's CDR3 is CASSGVAGRTGSTDTQYF. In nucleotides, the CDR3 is TGTGCCAGCAGTGGTGTGGCGGGGAGGACAGGGAGCACAGATACGCAGTATTTT.

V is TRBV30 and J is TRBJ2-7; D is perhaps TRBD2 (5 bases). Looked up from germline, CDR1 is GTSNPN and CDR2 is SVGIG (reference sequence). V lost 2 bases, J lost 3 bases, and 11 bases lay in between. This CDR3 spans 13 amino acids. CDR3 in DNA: TGTGCCTGGAGTCCTAGCCTGCTCTACGAGCAGTACTTC. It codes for CAWSPSLLYEQYF.

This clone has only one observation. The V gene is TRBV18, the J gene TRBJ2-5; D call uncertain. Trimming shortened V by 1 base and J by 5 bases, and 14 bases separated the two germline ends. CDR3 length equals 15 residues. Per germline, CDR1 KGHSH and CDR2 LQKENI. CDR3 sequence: CASSPRKKSQETQYF. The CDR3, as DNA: TGTGCCAGCTCACCACGAAAGAAGTCACAGGAGACCCAGTACTTC.

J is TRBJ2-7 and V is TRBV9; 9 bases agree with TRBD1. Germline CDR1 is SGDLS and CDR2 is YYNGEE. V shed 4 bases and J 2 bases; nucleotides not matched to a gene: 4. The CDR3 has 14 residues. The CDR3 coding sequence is TGTGCCAGCAGCCCCCGGGACAGGGCCTACGAGCAGTACTTC. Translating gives CASSPRDRAYEQYF.

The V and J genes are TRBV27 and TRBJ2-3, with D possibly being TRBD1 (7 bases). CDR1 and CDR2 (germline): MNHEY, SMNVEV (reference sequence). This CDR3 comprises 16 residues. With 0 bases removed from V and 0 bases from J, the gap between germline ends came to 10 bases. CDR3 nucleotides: TGTGCCAGCAGTTTATCGCAGGGGGGAAGCACAGATACGCAGTATTTT. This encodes CASSLSQGGSTDTQYF.

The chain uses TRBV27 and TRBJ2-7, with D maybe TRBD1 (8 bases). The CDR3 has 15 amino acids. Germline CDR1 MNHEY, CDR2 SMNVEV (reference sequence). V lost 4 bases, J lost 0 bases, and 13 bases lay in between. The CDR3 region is CASSSTGGDSYEQYF. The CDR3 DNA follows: TGTGCCAGCAGTTCAACAGGGGGGGACTCCTACGAGCAGTACTTC.

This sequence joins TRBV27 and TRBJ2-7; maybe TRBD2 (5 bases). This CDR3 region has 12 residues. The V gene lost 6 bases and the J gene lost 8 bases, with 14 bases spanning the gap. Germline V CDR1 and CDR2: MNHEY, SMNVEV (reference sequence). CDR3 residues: CASSRKGVKQYF. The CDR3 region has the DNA TGTGCCAGCAGCCGAAAGGGAGTCAAGCAGTACTTC.

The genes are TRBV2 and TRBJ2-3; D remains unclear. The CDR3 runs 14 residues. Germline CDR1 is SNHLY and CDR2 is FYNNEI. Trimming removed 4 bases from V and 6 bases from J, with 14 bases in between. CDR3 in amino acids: CASSVSQTGDTQYF. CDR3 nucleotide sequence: TGTGCCAGCAGTGTTAGCCAGACTGGGGATACGCAGTATTTT.

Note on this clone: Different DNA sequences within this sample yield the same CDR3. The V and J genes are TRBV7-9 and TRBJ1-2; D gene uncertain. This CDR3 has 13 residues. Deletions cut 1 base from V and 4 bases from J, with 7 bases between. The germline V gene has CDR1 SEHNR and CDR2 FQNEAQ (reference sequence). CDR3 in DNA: TGTGCCAGCAGCTTAGGCAGGTCCTATGGCTACACCTTC. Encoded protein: CASSLGRSYGYTF.

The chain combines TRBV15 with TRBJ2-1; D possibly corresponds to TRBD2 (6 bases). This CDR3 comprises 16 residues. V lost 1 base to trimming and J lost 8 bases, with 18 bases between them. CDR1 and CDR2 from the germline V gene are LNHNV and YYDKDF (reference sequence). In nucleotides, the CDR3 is TGTGCCACCAGCAGAGTCTATGTCGGGAGTATGGATGAGCAGTTCTTC. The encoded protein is CATSRVYVGSMDEQFF. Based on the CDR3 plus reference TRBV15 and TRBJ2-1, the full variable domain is DAMVIQNPRYQVTQFGKPVTLSCSQTLNHNVMYWYQQKSSQAPKLLFHYYDKDFNNEADTPDNFQSRRPNTSFCFLDIRSPGLGDTAMYLCATSRVYVGSMDEQFFGPGTRLTVL.

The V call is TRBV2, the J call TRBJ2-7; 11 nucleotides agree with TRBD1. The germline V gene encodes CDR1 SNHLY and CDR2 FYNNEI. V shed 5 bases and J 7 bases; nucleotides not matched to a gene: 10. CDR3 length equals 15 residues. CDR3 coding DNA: TGTGCCAGCAGTAAAACCGGACAGGGGGCTAAAGAGCAGTACTTC. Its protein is CASSKTGQGAKEQYF.

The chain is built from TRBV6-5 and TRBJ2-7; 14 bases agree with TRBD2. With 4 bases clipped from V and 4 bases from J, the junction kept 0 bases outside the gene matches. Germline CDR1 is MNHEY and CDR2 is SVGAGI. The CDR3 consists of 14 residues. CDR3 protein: CASSWTSGRYEQYF. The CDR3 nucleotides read TGTGCCAGCAGTTGGACTAGCGGGAGGTACGAGCAGTACTTC.

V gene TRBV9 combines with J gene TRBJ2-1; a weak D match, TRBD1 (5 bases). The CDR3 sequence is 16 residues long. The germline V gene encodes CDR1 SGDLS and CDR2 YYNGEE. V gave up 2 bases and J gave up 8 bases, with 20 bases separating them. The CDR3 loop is CASSVLWGQGRDEQFF. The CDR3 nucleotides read TGTGCCAGCAGCGTCCTGTGGGGTCAGGGTCGAGATGAGCAGTTCTTC.

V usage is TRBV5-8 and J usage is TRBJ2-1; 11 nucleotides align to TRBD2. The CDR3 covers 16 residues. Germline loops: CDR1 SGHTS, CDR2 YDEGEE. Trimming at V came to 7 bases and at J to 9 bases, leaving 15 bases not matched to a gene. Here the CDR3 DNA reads TGTGCCAGCCCTGTGTTTCTAGCGGGAGGCCGGGGTGAGCAGTTCTTC. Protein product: CASPVFLAGGRGEQFF.

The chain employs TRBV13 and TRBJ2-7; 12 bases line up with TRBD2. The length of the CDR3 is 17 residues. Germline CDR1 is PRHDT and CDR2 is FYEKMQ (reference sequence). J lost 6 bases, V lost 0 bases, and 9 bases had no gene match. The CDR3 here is CASSLGKRPGLAGEQYF. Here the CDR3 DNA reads TGTGCCAGCAGCTTAGGGAAACGACCGGGACTAGCGGGCGAGCAGTACTTC.

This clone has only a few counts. The CDR3, as DNA: TGCGCCAGCAGTGAGTCGGGGGCGCGTCAGCCCCAGCATTTT. This gives the protein CASSESGARQPQHF. This chain uses TRBV10-1 with TRBJ1-5, with D tentatively TRBD1 (6 bases). This CDR3 region has 14 residues. CDR1 is WNHNN, CDR2 SYGVQD, per germline (reference sequence). The V and J ends lost 0 bases and 6 bases respectively, with 9 bases between them.

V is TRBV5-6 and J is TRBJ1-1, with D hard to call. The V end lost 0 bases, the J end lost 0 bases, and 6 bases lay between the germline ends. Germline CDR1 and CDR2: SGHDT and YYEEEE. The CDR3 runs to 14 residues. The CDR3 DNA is TGTGCCAGCAGCTTGGTTACGGTGAACACTGAAGCTTTCTTT. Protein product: CASSLVTVNTEAFF.

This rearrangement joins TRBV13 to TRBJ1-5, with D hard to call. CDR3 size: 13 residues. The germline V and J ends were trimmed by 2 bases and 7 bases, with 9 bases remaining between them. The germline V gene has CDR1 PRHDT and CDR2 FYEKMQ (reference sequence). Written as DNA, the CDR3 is TGTGCCAGCAGCTTATTCGGGAACCAGCCCCAGCATTTT. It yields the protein CASSLFGNQPQHF.

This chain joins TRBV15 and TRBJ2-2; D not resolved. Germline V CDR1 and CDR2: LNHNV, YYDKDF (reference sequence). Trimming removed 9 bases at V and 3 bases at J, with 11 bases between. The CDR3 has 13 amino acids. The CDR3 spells CATARSDTGELFF. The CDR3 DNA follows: TGTGCCACGGCCCGGAGTGACACCGGGGAGCTGTTTTTT.

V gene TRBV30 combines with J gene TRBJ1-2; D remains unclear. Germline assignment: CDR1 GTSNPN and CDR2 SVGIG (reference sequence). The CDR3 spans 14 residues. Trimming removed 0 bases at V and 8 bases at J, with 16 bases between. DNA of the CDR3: TGTGCCTGGAGTGTATGGGCGGGCAGGTTCGGCTACACCTTC. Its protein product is CAWSVWAGRFGYTF. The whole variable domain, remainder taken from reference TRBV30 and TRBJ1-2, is SQTIHQWPATLVQPVGSPLSLECTVEGTSNPNLYWYRQAAGRGLQLLFYSVGIGQISSEVPQNLSASRPQDRQFILSSKKLLLSDSGFYLCAWSVWAGRFGYTFGSGTRLTVV.

The chain's CDR3 is CASSLRGPYEQYF. DNA of the CDR3: TGTGCCAGCAGTTTAAGAGGTCCTTACGAGCAGTACTTC. This chain connects TRBV27 to TRBJ2-7; the D is unclear. The germline V gene has CDR1 MNHEY and CDR2 SMNVEV (reference sequence). The CDR3 length is 13 residues. Trimming left V 2 bases short and J 4 bases short, with 9 bases between.

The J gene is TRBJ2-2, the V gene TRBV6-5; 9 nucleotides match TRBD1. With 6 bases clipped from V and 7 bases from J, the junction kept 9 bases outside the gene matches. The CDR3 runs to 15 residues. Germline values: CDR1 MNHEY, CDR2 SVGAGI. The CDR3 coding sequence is TGTGCCAGCAGGAAGGGGACAGGGCGGATCGGGGAGCTGTTTTTT. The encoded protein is CASRKGTGRIGELFF.

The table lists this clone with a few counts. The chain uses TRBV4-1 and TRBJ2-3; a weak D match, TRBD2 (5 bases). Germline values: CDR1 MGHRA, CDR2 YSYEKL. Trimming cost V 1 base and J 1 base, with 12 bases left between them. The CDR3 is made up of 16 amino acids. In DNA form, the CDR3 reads TGCGCCAGCAGCCAAGTCCCTTGGCGGGGCACAGATACGCAGTATTTT. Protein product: CASSQVPWRGTDTQYF.

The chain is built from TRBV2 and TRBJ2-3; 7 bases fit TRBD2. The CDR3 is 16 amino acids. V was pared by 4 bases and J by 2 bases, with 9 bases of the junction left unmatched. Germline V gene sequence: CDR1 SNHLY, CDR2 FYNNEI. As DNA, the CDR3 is TGTGCCAGCAGTGTAGGGCGCGGGGGTTCCACAGATACGCAGTATTTT. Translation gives CASSVGRGGSTDTQYF.

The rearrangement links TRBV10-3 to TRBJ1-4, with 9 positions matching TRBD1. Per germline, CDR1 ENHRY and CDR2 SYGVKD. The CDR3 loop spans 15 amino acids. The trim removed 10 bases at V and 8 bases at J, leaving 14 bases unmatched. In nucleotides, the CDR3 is TGTGCCACCGGGACAGGGCCCTCCGGGGTCGAAAAACTGTTTTTT. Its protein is CATGTGPSGVEKLFF.